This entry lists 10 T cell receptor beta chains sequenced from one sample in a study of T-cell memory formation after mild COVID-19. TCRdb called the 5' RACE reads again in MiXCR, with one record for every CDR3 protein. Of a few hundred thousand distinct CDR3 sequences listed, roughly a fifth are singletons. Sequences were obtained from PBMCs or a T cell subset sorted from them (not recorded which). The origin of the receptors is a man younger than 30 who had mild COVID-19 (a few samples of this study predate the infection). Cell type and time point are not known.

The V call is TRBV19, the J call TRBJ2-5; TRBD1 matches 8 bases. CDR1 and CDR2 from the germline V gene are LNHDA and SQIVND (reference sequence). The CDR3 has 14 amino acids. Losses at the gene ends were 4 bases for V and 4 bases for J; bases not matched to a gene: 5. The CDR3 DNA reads TGTGCCAGTAGTAAACCGGGACAGGCAGAGACCCAGTACTTC. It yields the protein CASSKPGQAETQYF. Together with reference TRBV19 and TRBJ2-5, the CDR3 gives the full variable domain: DGGITQSPKYLFRKEGQNVTLSCEQNLNHDAMYWYRQDPGQGLRLIYYSQIVNDFQKGDIAEGYSVSREKKESFPLTVTSAQKNPTAFYLCASSKPGQAETQYFGPGTRLLVL.

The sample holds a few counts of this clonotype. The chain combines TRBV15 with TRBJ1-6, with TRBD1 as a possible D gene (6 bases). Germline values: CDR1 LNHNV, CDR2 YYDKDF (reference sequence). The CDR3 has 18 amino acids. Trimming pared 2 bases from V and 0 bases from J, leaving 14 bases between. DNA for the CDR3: TGTGCCACCAGCAGACGCCTAGGGGGGATCTCCTATAATTCACCCCTCCACTTT. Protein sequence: CATSRRLGGISYNSPLHF.

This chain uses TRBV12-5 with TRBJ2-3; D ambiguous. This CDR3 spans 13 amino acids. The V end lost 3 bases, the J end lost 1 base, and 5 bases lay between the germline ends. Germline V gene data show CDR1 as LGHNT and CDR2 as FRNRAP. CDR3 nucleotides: TGTGCTAGTGGTTTCTGGGGCACAGATACGCAGTATTTT. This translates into CASGFWGTDTQYF.

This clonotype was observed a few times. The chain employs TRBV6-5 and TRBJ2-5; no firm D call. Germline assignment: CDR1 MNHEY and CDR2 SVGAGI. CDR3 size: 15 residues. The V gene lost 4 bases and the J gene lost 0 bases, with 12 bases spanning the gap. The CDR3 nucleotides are TGTGCCAGCAGTTCGTCCGGGCTGTACCAAGAGACCCAGTACTTC. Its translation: CASSSSGLYQETQYF.

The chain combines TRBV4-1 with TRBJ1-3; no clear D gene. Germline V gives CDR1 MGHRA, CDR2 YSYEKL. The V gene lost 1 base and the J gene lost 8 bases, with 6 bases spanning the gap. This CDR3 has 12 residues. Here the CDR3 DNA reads TGCGCCAGCAGCCAAGGCGGGGACACCATATATTTT. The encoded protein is CASSQGGDTIYF.

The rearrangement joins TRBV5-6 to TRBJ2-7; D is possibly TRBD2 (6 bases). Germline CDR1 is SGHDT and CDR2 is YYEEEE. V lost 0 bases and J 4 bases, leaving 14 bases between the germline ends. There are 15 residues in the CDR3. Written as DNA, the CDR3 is TGTGCCAGCAGCTTGGCCGCGGGAATTTATTACGAGCAGTACTTC. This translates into CASSLAAGIYYEQYF.

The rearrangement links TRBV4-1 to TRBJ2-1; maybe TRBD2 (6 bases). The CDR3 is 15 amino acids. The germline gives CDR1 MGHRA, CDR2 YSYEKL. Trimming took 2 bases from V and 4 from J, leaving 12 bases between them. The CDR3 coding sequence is TGCGCCAGCAGCCAATCGCCTAGCGTGTACAATGAGCAGTTCTTC. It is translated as CASSQSPSVYNEQFF.

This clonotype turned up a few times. DNA for the CDR3: TGTGCCAGCACTGTGGGAAGGGGTGGCTACACCTTC. Amino acids: CASTVGRGGYTF. This chain uses TRBV6-1 with TRBJ1-2; a possible D gene is TRBD1 (5 bases). The ends were cut back, 7 bases at V and 7 bases at J, with 13 bases in the middle. This CDR3 region has 12 residues. CDR1 and CDR2 from the germline V gene are MNHNS and SASEGT.

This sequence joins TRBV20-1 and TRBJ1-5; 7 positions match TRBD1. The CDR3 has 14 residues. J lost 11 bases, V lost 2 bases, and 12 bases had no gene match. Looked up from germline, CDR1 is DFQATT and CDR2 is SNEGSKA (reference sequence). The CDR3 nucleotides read TGCAGTGCTAGAATCCCAGGGGGGGACTTATCCCAGCATTTT. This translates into CSARIPGGDLSQHF.

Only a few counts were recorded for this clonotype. This CDR3 is CASAKWEEREKLFF. The CDR3 nucleotides are TGTGCCAGCGCGAAATGGGAGGAGCGTGAAAAACTGTTTTTT. V is TRBV7-9 and J is TRBJ1-4, with D hard to call. The CDR3 sequence is 14 residues long. Deletions cut 8 bases from V and 7 bases from J, with 17 bases between. Germline-derived CDR1 and CDR2 are SEHNR and FQNEAQ (reference sequence).